A selection of T cell receptor beta chains follows, all from one sample in a study of OX40 agonist ivuxolimab in advanced cancers. Generated by immunoSEQ multiplex PCR, the TCRdb table keeps only in-frame clones and is missing some. The sample lists 75,000 to 80,000 clones, over 70% occurring once. Sequenced here: CD4+ or CD8+ T cells sorted from blood, sampled in a trial of the OX40 agonist ivuxolimab. The receptors stem from an adult with an advanced solid tumor such as melanoma, head and neck, liver or kidney cancer. Each CDR3 is given with its conserved first and last residue. Fields, in order: J gene, clone size, V gene, CDR3 length, D gene, CDR3 protein, CDR3 DNA. D genes are given only for firm matches. Size values are once, few and many counts, or a class for expanded clones, and some rows have none.

J gene: TRBJ1-6
clone size: NA
V gene: TRBV7-9
CDR3 length: 14
D gene: NA
CDR3 protein: CASSRDRDFVPLHF
CDR3 DNA: TGTGCCAGCTCCCGGGACCGAGATTTCGTTCCCCTCCACTTT

J gene: TRBJ2-1
clone size: once
V gene: TRBV5-1
CDR3 length: 16
D gene: TRBD2
CDR3 protein: CASSLGIAGGPDEQFF
CDR3 DNA: TGCGCCAGCAGCTTGGGGATAGCGGGAGGGCCTGATGAGCAGTTCTTC

J gene: TRBJ2-7
clone size: few
V gene: TRBV7-9
CDR3 length: 12
D gene: NA
CDR3 protein: CASSFPPYEQYF
CDR3 DNA: TGTGCCAGCAGCTTCCCTCCCTACGAGCAGTACTTC

J gene: TRBJ2-1
clone size: NA
V gene: TRBV7-9
CDR3 length: 17
D gene: TRBD2
CDR3 protein: CASSPQTSGRVRHEQFF
CDR3 DNA: TGTGCCAGCAGCCCCCAGACTAGCGGGAGGGTAAGGCATGAGCAGTTCTTC

J gene: TRBJ2-1
clone size: NA
V gene: TRBV11-3
CDR3 length: 17
D gene: TRBD2
CDR3 protein: CASSLGLAGESYNEQFF
CDR3 DNA: TGTGCCAGCAGCCTGGGACTAGCGGGAGAATCCTACAATGAGCAGTTCTTC

J gene: TRBJ2-7
clone size: NA
V gene: TRBV6-5
CDR3 length: 15
D gene: NA
CDR3 protein: CASSYSRQGGYEQYF
CDR3 DNA: TGTGCCAGCAGTTACTCGAGGCAGGGGGGCTACGAGCAGTACTTC

J gene: TRBJ2-3
clone size: NA
V gene: TRBV30
CDR3 length: 13
D gene: TRBD2
CDR3 protein: CAWRREGTDTQYF
CDR3 DNA: TGTGCCTGGAGGCGGGAGGGGACAGATACGCAGTATTTT

J gene: TRBJ2-5
clone size: NA
V gene: TRBV29-1
CDR3 length: 13
D gene: TRBD2
CDR3 protein: CSARRTSLETQYF
CDR3 DNA: TGCAGCGCCCGCAGGACTAGTTTAGAGACCCAGTACTTC

J gene: TRBJ2-7
clone size: NA
V gene: TRBV5-1
CDR3 length: 11
D gene: NA
CDR3 protein: CASSLGGEQYF
CDR3 DNA: TGCGCCAGCAGCTTGGGGGGAGAGCAGTACTTC

J gene: TRBJ2-1
clone size: NA
V gene: TRBV11-3
CDR3 length: 16
D gene: NA
CDR3 protein: CASRSSIRRGNNEQFF
CDR3 DNA: TGTGCCAGCAGGTCGTCGATCAGGCGGGGAAACAATGAGCAGTTCTTC

J gene: TRBJ1-2
clone size: NA
V gene: TRBV6-5
CDR3 length: 15
D gene: NA
CDR3 protein: CASSLGQGSSYGYTF
CDR3 DNA: TGTGCCAGCAGTCTTGGTCAGGGGTCCAGCTATGGCTACACCTTC

J gene: TRBJ2-7
clone size: NA
V gene: TRBV21-1
CDR3 length: 14
D gene: NA
CDR3 protein: CASSLGGPGDEQYF
CDR3 DNA: TGTGCCAGCAGTCTGGGGGGACCCGGCGACGAGCAGTACTTC

J gene: TRBJ2-3
clone size: NA
V gene: TRBV6-5
CDR3 length: 15
D gene: TRBD1
CDR3 protein: CASSYSTGGADTQYF
CDR3 DNA: TGTGCCAGCAGTTACTCGACAGGGGGCGCAGATACGCAGTATTTT

J gene: TRBJ2-1
clone size: once
V gene: TRBV7-2
CDR3 length: 15
D gene: TRBD1
CDR3 protein: CASSRGQAGYFPPLF
CDR3 DNA: TGTGCCAGCAGCCGGGGACAGGCGGGATATTTTCCTCCGCTCTTC

J gene: TRBJ2-2
clone size: once
V gene: TRBV15
CDR3 length: 16
D gene: TRBD1
CDR3 protein: CATSRKDRGVTGELFF
CDR3 DNA: TGTGCCACCAGCAGGAAGGACAGGGGAGTCACCGGGGAGCTGTTTTTT